This TCR beta chain appears in the sequencing data of a study of cytotoxic CD8 clonotypes in ibrutinib-treated CLL. Study details: Response samples were taken after a median roughly 13 months of treatment, range 6 to 36. Notes on the study in general: Relative to age-matched healthy donors, clonality at baseline was higher, and it tracked circulating CD8+ T-cell counts. A difference in sampling times existed between sustained-remission and progressing patients. Few clonotypes were public, and these shrank or held steady under treatment.

Germline V CDR1 and CDR2: SGHTA, FQGNSA. The junction had 8 bases not matched to a gene; V was cut back by 0 bases and J by 4 bases. This CDR3 is built from 17 residues. This clone was observed a handful of times. Its antigen is not known. The protocol was immunoSEQ multiplex PCR, while the TCRdb copy is restricted to in-frame clones and leaves out a portion. The sample consists of 25,000 to 30,000 clones, around 63% of them appearing once. This receptor was obtained from a human donor with chronic lymphocytic leukemia. V usage is TRBV7-2 and J usage is TRBJ1-2; TRBD1 matches 10 bases. The starting material was PBMCs, obtained after 24 months of ibrutinib treatment. This chain's CDR3 is CASSLAFDRGRAYGYTF. The CDR3, as DNA: TGTGCCAGCAGCTTAGCGTTCGACAGGGGGCGTGCCTATGGCTACACCTTC.